The rows below give T cell receptor beta chains drawn from one sample of a study of T-cell memory formation after mild COVID-19. TCRdb re-called the 5' RACE reads with MiXCR, one entry per CDR3 protein. The sample contains 200,000 to 300,000 distinct CDR3 sequences, 16% of which appear only once. Sequencing was carried out using PBMCs or a T cell subset sorted from them (not recorded which). These receptors were obtained from a man aged 18 to 30 who had mild COVID-19 (a few samples of this study predate the infection). Cell type and time point are not known. CDR3s include the opening cysteine and the closing phenylalanine or tryptophan. D genes are given only for firm matches. Rows give clone size only sometimes, using once, few, many, or a class for an expanded clone.

J gene	V gene	clone size	D gene	CDR3 DNA	CDR3 protein
TRBJ1-2	TRBV20-1	few	NA	TGCAGTGCTAGAGATTTAAGGGATCAGTGGAACTATGGCTACACCTTC	CSARDLRDQWNYGYTF
TRBJ1-5	TRBV15	NA	NA	TGTGCCACCAGCAGACCCCCGGGGAATCAGCCCCAGCATTTT	CATSRPPGNQPQHF
TRBJ2-7	TRBV7-3	few	NA	TGTGCCAGCAGTACGGGGTCCTCCGAGCAGTACTTC	CASSTGSSEQYF
TRBJ1-2	TRBV4-2	NA	NA	TGTGCCAGCAGCCAAGTTCCACCCGGGACACCGACCTTAGCTAACTATGGCTACACCTTC	CASSQVPPGTPTLANYGYTF
TRBJ2-7	TRBV5-1	NA	TRBD2	TGCGCCAGCAGCTTGGGACTAGCACCTACCTACGAGCAGTACTTC	CASSLGLAPTYEQYF
TRBJ2-1	TRBV6-2/TRBV6-3	NA	TRBD2	TGTGCCAGCAGTTACGAGGCGGGGGGGATCTATGAGCAGTTCTTC	CASSYEAGGIYEQFF
TRBJ2-5	TRBV5-1	NA	TRBD2	TGCGCCAGCAGGGCGGGGGGCCGGCAAGAGACCCAGTACTTC	CASRAGGRQETQYF
TRBJ2-3	TRBV5-1	NA	NA	TGCGCCAGCAGCTTGGAGGGCAGGGCGGCAGATACGCAGTATTTT	CASSLEGRAADTQYF
TRBJ2-5	TRBV4-3	NA	NA	TGCGCCAGCAGCCAAGAGTCAGGCAGGGCAAAGACCCAGTACTTC	CASSQESGRAKTQYF
TRBJ1-1	TRBV18	NA	TRBD1	TGTGCCAGCTCACCAGATGACAGGGGAACGAACACTGAAGCTTTCTTT	CASSPDDRGTNTEAFF
TRBJ2-3	TRBV24-1	NA	NA	TGTGCCACCAGTGATTTGTCTGGAGATACGCAGTATTTT	CATSDLSGDTQYF
TRBJ2-7	TRBV5-1	NA	NA	TGCGCCAGCAGCTTCGCGTCGTTCTCCTACGAGCAGTACTTC	CASSFASFSYEQYF
TRBJ2-2	TRBV9	many	NA	TGTGCCAGCAGCGTAGGGATCGGGGGCGACACCGGGGAGCTGTTTTTT	CASSVGIGGDTGELFF
TRBJ1-2	TRBV6-1	many	NA	TGTGCCAGCAGTGAAGGAGGGTCCTTCTATGGCTACACCTTC	CASSEGGSFYGYTF
TRBJ1-5	TRBV7-2	few	NA	TGTGCCAGCAGCCGATACCCAGATAGTAATCAGCCCCAGCATTTT	CASSRYPDSNQPQHF
TRBJ1-1	TRBV10-3	few	NA	TGTGCCATCAGATCAGTGAGCCTCACTGAAGCTTTCTTT	CAIRSVSLTEAFF
TRBJ2-5	TRBV5-6	few	NA	TGTGCCAGCAGCGCGAACTCAGGGGGGCGAGTGACCCAGTACTTC	CASSANSGGRVTQYF
TRBJ1-5	TRBV7-9	few	NA	TGTGCCAGCAGCTTAGGGGGCTACCAGCCCCAGCATTTT	CASSLGGYQPQHF
TRBJ1-2	TRBV7-9	few	NA	TGTGCCAGCAGCTTAGAAGGGGCATCGAACTATGGCTACACCTTC	CASSLEGASNYGYTF
TRBJ2-2	TRBV6-2/TRBV6-3	few	NA	TGTGCCAGCAGTCAGTGGACCGGGGAGCTGTTTTTT	CASSQWTGELFF
TRBJ1-6	TRBV20-1	NA	NA	TGCAGTGCTAGGACGGTACACCCTAATTCACCCCTCCACTTT	CSARTVHPNSPLHF
TRBJ2-2	TRBV18	NA	TRBD1	TGTGCCAGCTCAGAACAGGGGGCGAACACCGGGGAGCTGTTTTTT	CASSEQGANTGELFF
TRBJ1-2	TRBV11-2	NA	NA	TGTGCCAGCAGTCGGCTGACGGGAGAGGCGGACTATGGCTACACCTTC	CASSRLTGEADYGYTF
TRBJ2-2	TRBV29-1	few	TRBD1	TGCAGCGTTGAAAAGGGACAGGGTCTCCCCGGGGAGCTGTTTTTT	CSVEKGQGLPGELFF
TRBJ2-2	TRBV7-3	NA	NA	TGTGCCAGCAGCCACTGGGGAGTGGGGGCCGGGGAGCTGTTTTTT	CASSHWGVGAGELFF
TRBJ1-2	TRBV9	NA	NA	TGTGCCAGCACCCCCCCCGCGGCGAGGGGGGGGGATGGCTACACCTTC	CASTPPAARGGDGYTF
TRBJ2-5	TRBV5-1	many	NA	TGCGCCAGCAGCTACCCCCCAGGGGAGACCCAGTACTTC	CASSYPPGETQYF
TRBJ2-2	TRBV7-2	many	NA	TGTGCCAGCAGCTTAGACGGCACCGGGGAGCTGTTTTTT	CASSLDGTGELFF
TRBJ2-7	TRBV5-5	few	NA	TGTGCCAGCACCTTACAGGGGACTCCCCAGCAGTACTTC	CASTLQGTPQQYF
TRBJ2-3	TRBV4-3	NA	TRBD2	TGCGCCAGCAGCCGGGGCCTAGCGGGGGGCCCCACAGATACGCAGTATTTT	CASSRGLAGGPTDTQYF
TRBJ1-6	TRBV28	NA	NA	TGTGCCAGCAGTTTCTGGGCGCGTAGATCACCCCTCCACTTT	CASSFWARRSPLHF
TRBJ2-7	TRBV7-2	few	NA	TGTGCCAGCAGCTTGTGGGGTACAGGGTACGAGCAGTACTTC	CASSLWGTGYEQYF
TRBJ1-6	TRBV4-1	few	NA	TGCGCCAGCAGCCAAGGAGGGGCAGGGAGAATGTCACCCCTCCACTTT	CASSQGGAGRMSPLHF
TRBJ1-2	TRBV18	few	TRBD1	TGTGCCAGCTCACCACCCGGACAGGATGGTGGCTACACCTTC	CASSPPGQDGGYTF
TRBJ1-2	TRBV19	NA	NA	TGTGCCAGTAGGGCGGAAAAAGTAGGTGGCTACACCTTC	CASRAEKVGGYTF
TRBJ2-2	TRBV5-5	few	NA	TGTGCCAGCAGACGTGACAGTCCCGGGGAGCTGTTTTTT	CASRRDSPGELFF
TRBJ1-2	TRBV18	NA	NA	TGTGCCAGCTCACCACCGGAAAGTGGCTACACCTTC	CASSPPESGYTF
TRBJ1-2	TRBV3-1	few	TRBD1	TGTGCCAGCAGACGATCCGGACAGGGGGCGGCCTATGGCTACACCTTC	CASRRSGQGAAYGYTF
TRBJ2-5	TRBV5-1	few	NA	TGCGCCAGCAGAAACCAGGGACAAGAGACCCAGTACTTC	CASRNQGQETQYF
TRBJ2-2	TRBV28	NA	NA	TGTGCCAGCATTAAGGGGGACCTCACCGGGGAGCTGTTTTTT	CASIKGDLTGELFF
TRBJ1-6	TRBV7-9	few	TRBD1	TGTGCCAGCTCGACCACCAGACAGGGTGATTATTCACCCCTCCACTTT	CASSTTRQGDYSPLHF
TRBJ1-2	TRBV19	few	NA	TGTGCCAGTAGATCACCCACCGGCTACACCTTC	CASRSPTGYTF
TRBJ1-5	TRBV3-1	NA	TRBD1	TGTGCCAGCAGCCTGGAAACACAGGGGCTCAATCAGCCCCAGCATTTT	CASSLETQGLNQPQHF
TRBJ2-2	TRBV7-3	few	NA	TGTGCCAGCAGCTTAACGCACACGGGGAACACCGGGGAGCTGTTTTTT	CASSLTHTGNTGELFF
TRBJ1-5	TRBV5-1	few	NA	TGCGCCAGCAGCTCCGGGACGGACTACAATCAGCCCCAGCATTTT	CASSSGTDYNQPQHF
TRBJ2-1	TRBV7-2	NA	NA	TGTGCCAGCAGCTCATATTTCGATGAGCAGTTCTTC	CASSSYFDEQFF